This is a list of T cell receptor beta chains from one sample in a study of regulatory T cells in long-lasting Graves disease. TCRdb analysed the multiplex PCR reads with MiXCR anew, one entry per CDR3 protein. Here the sample spans fewer than 550,000 distinct CDR3 sequences, approximately 16% being singletons. The data were also submitted as part of a second study, on T cells in Graves' hyperthyroidism and ophthalmopathy.

The input for sequencing was peripheral blood mononuclear cells (PBMCs), taken at new diagnosis, from a patient treated with antithyroid drugs. Source of these receptors: a woman aged 40 to 65 with Graves disease. Both conserved end residues are part of each CDR3. A D gene is named only where the DNA matches it firmly. A row's size may be missing; if present it is once, few, many or a size class.

V,J,D,size,DNA,CDR3
TRBV6-1,TRBJ1-2,TRBD1,many,TGTGCCAGCAGGACGGGACAGTTCTATGGCTACACCTTC,CASRTGQFYGYTF
TRBV5-6,TRBJ1-1,NA,many,TGTGCCAGCACCTACAGGACGAACACTGAAGCTTTCTTT,CASTYRTNTEAFF
TRBV20-1,TRBJ2-7,NA,many,TGCAGTGCCCAACAGGGAATGAAGTACGAGCAGTACTTC,CSAQQGMKYEQYF
TRBV13,TRBJ2-1,TRBD2,NA,TGTGCCAGCAGCTCGGGACTAGCGACTAACAATGAGCAGTTCTTC,CASSSGLATNNEQFF
TRBV19,TRBJ2-5,TRBD1,NA,TGTGCCAGTAGTCCCTTGACAGGGCAAGAGACCCAGTACTTC,CASSPLTGQETQYF
TRBV20-1,TRBJ2-1,TRBD2,few,TGCAGTGCCGAACTAGCGGGGGGGCCGTTATACAATGAGCAGTTCTTC,CSAELAGGPLYNEQFF
TRBV7-9,TRBJ2-7,NA,NA,TGTGCCAGCAGCCAAGCGTGGCTACGCTTGGCCTCCTACGAGCAGTACTTC,CASSQAWLRLASYEQYF
TRBV19,TRBJ1-5,TRBD1,NA,TGTGCCATTTCTAACAGGGGAGGTCAGCCCCAGCATTTT,CAISNRGGQPQHF
TRBV20-1,TRBJ1-1,NA,many,TGCAGTGCCGAGGTCTCCCTGAACACTGAAGCTTTCTTT,CSAEVSLNTEAFF
TRBV7-8,TRBJ1-1,NA,many,TGTGCCAGCAGACGGAGCATGAACACTGAAGCTTTCTTT,CASRRSMNTEAFF
TRBV4-1,TRBJ2-1,NA,few,TGCGCCAGCAGCCAAAACTCTTTGACGGGTGAGCAGTTCTTC,CASSQNSLTGEQFF
TRBV7-6,TRBJ2-3,TRBD1,many,TGTGCCAGCAGACTAGGGACAGCTGGCACAGATACGCAGTATTTT,CASRLGTAGTDTQYF
TRBV12-3/TRBV12-4,TRBJ2-2,TRBD2,many,TGTGCCAGCAGTGGGGGACTAACGAACACCGGGGAGCTGTTTTTT,CASSGGLTNTGELFF
TRBV20-1,TRBJ1-5,TRBD1,NA,TGCAGTGCTAGGGACAGGGAGATCCAGCCCCAGCATTTT,CSARDREIQPQHF
TRBV19,TRBJ2-2,NA,NA,TGTGCCAGTGGTCGGGCCAGTGGGGCCGGGGAGCTGTTTTTT,CASGRASGAGELFF
TRBV28,TRBJ1-5,NA,NA,TGTGCCAGCAGTACCGGACAGATTGGCAATCAGCCCCAGCATTTT,CASSTGQIGNQPQHF
TRBV24-1,TRBJ2-2,NA,few,TGTGCCACCAGTGACCCCATCGGGACGAAGACCGGGGAGCTGTTTTTT,CATSDPIGTKTGELFF
TRBV6-5,TRBJ2-7,NA,many,TGTGCCAGCGGTTCAGGGTACGAGCAGTACTTC,CASGSGYEQYF
TRBV20-1,TRBJ2-2,TRBD2,NA,TGCAGTGCTAGAGGGGGGAGCGGGGGGAACACCGGGGAGCTGTTTTTT,CSARGGSGGNTGELFF
TRBV11-2,TRBJ2-1,TRBD1,NA,TGTGCCAGCAGTCCACAGGGGGCGCTCTACAATGAGCAGTTCTTC,CASSPQGALYNEQFF
TRBV9,TRBJ2-5,TRBD2,few,TGTGCCAGCAGCGCAACACTACCGAAAGCGGGGGGGCTGGGGGAGACCCAGTACTTC,CASSATLPKAGGLGETQYF
TRBV2,TRBJ2-7,NA,many,TGTGCCAGCAGTCCGGGGCCCAACAGCTCCTACGAGCAGTACTTC,CASSPGPNSSYEQYF
TRBV12-3/TRBV12-4,TRBJ1-2,NA,few,TGTGCCAGCAACTTCGGGGGGGTCAACTATGGCTACACCTTC,CASNFGGVNYGYTF
TRBV2,TRBJ2-1,TRBD2,NA,TGTGCCAGCAGCGAGCGGGAAAGCTCCTACAATGAGCAGTTCTTC,CASSERESSYNEQFF
TRBV20-1,TRBJ2-5,TRBD2,NA,TGCAGTGCCCTCGCACTAGCGGGGGAGTACCAAGAGACCCAGTACTTC,CSALALAGEYQETQYF
TRBV10-3,TRBJ1-3,NA,few,TGTGCCATCAGTGAAAAGAGCCGGGGAAACACCATATATTTT,CAISEKSRGNTIYF
TRBV20-1,TRBJ1-3,NA,NA,TGCAGTGCTAGAGATTCGGCGGGAACTGGAAACACCATATATTTT,CSARDSAGTGNTIYF
TRBV28,TRBJ2-5,NA,many,TGTGCCAGCAGTGGGTCGGTTCGGGAGACCCAGTACTTC,CASSGSVRETQYF
TRBV6-1,TRBJ2-2,TRBD2,NA,TGTGCCAGCAGTGTTAGCGGGGGGCCCACCGGGGAGCTGTTTTTT,CASSVSGGPTGELFF
TRBV2,TRBJ2-7,NA,many,TGTGCCAGAGCCCGGGACTCCGACTCCTACGAGCAGTACTTC,CARARDSDSYEQYF
TRBV27,TRBJ1-2,NA,many,TGTGCCAGCAGTCCCCCCGGACAGCTCTATGGCTACACCTTC,CASSPPGQLYGYTF
TRBV13,TRBJ1-2,NA,few,TGTGCCAGCAGCGTAGAGGGCGCGGGGAACTATGGCTACACCTTC,CASSVEGAGNYGYTF
TRBV28,TRBJ1-5,NA,many,TGTGCCAGCACGCAGGGAGGAATGAGCAATCAGCCCCAGCATTTT,CASTQGGMSNQPQHF
TRBV5-1,TRBJ2-7,NA,NA,TGCGCCAGCAGCTTGTCCGTTTTATCACAGGGTTCCTACGAGCAGTACTTC,CASSLSVLSQGSYEQYF
TRBV5-1,TRBJ2-7,NA,NA,TGCGCCAGCAGCCCCACTAGGACAATATACGAGCAGTACTTC,CASSPTRTIYEQYF
TRBV15,TRBJ2-1,TRBD1,many,TGTGCCACCAGCAGAGATAGGGACAGCAATGAGCAGTTCTTC,CATSRDRDSNEQFF
TRBV6-1,TRBJ1-1,TRBD1,many,TGTGCCAGCAGTAGTAAGGCCGCAGGGGGCAACACTGAAGCTTTCTTT,CASSSKAAGGNTEAFF
TRBV10-3,TRBJ2-7,NA,many,TGTGCCGCACGGAGCGCGGGTGCAACCTACGAGCAGTACTTC,CAARSAGATYEQYF
TRBV6-1,TRBJ1-5,TRBD1,few,TGTGCCAGCAGTGCCGGGACAGCTGCTCCTCTCCAGCATTTT,CASSAGTAAPLQHF
TRBV6-4,TRBJ1-1,TRBD1,NA,TGTGCCAGTAAGGGACAGCCTTTGAACACTGAAGCTTTCTTT,CASKGQPLNTEAFF
TRBV5-1,TRBJ1-1,NA,NA,TGCGCCAGCATCAGAGACGTGGACACTGAAGCTTTCTTT,CASIRDVDTEAFF
TRBV19,TRBJ1-6,TRBD1,NA,TGTGCCAGTAGTATAAGCCGGGACAGGGAGAATTCACCCCTCCACTTT,CASSISRDRENSPLHF
TRBV12-3/TRBV12-4,TRBJ1-5,NA,NA,TGTGCCAGCAGTGTGGGCGGGCAGCCCCAGCATTTT,CASSVGGQPQHF
TRBV12-3/TRBV12-4,TRBJ2-3,TRBD2,many,TGTGCCAGCAGTTCCTCTCGTCTATGGGGGGCTAGCGGGGAAGATACGCAGTATTTT,CASSSSRLWGASGEDTQYF
TRBV2,TRBJ2-1,NA,many,TGTGCCAGCAGTGAGGAAGGCAGCCCAGTCAATGAGCAGTTCTTC,CASSEEGSPVNEQFF
TRBV11-3,TRBJ2-3,NA,many,TGTGCCAGCAGCTCCACGCCCACGAATACGCAGTATTTT,CASSSTPTNTQYF
TRBV20-1,TRBJ2-3,NA,few,TGCAGTGCTACACCGATCGGGACTCTCACAGATACGCAGTATTTT,CSATPIGTLTDTQYF
TRBV20-1,TRBJ1-1,NA,many,TGCAGTGCACAGGGAGGGGGCACTGAAGCTTTCTTT,CSAQGGGTEAFF
TRBV5-4,TRBJ1-2,TRBD1,NA,TGTGCCAGCAGCTTGGGGACAGGTCTAGGCTACACCTTC,CASSLGTGLGYTF
TRBV5-4,TRBJ1-2,NA,NA,TGTGCCAGCAGCTTGGACAGTTCTGGCTACACCTTC,CASSLDSSGYTF
TRBV3-1,TRBJ1-5,TRBD1,NA,TGTGCCAGCAGCCAATGGGACAGTTATAGCAATCAGCCCCAGCATTTT,CASSQWDSYSNQPQHF
TRBV7-2,TRBJ2-3,TRBD2,many,TGTGCCAGCAGCCGCGGGGGGGCCGAAGATACGCAGTATTTT,CASSRGGAEDTQYF
TRBV12-3/TRBV12-4,TRBJ2-6,NA,NA,TGTGCCAGCAGTCTCAGGAGCTCTGGGGCCAACGTCCTGACTTTC,CASSLRSSGANVLTF
TRBV2,TRBJ2-7,TRBD2,NA,TGTGCCAGCAGCCGGGGGGGGGGCCCCTACGAGCAGTACTTC,CASSRGGGPYEQYF
TRBV12-3/TRBV12-4,TRBJ1-1,TRBD1,many,TGTGCCAGCAGTGCCCAACAGGGGTCGGTCACTGAAGCTTTCTTT,CASSAQQGSVTEAFF
TRBV12-3/TRBV12-4,TRBJ1-3,NA,few,TGTGCCAGCAGTTTAGAGAGACGGGTGGGAAACACCATATATTTT,CASSLERRVGNTIYF
TRBV2,TRBJ1-5,TRBD1,NA,TGTGCCAGCACCAGAGGACAGGCACGGCAGCCCCAGCATTTT,CASTRGQARQPQHF
TRBV5-6,TRBJ2-5,TRBD2,many,TGTGCCAGCAGCTTGGTTAGCGGGGGCTTGTGGCAGACCCAGTACTTC,CASSLVSGGLWQTQYF
TRBV7-9,TRBJ1-1,TRBD1,NA,TGTGCCAGCAGCTTCGTCCCGGGACAGAGCGAGAACACTGAAGCTTTCTTT,CASSFVPGQSENTEAFF